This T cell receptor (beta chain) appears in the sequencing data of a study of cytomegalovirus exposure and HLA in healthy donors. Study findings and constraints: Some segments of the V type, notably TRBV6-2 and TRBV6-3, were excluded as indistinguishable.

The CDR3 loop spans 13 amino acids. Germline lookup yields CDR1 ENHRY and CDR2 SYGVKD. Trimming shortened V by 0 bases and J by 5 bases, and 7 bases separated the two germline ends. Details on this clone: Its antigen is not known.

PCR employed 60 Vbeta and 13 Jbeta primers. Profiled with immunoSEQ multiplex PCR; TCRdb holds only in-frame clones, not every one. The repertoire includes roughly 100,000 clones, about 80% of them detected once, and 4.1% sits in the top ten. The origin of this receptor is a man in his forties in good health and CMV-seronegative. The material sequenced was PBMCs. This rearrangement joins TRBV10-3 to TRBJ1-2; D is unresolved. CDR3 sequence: CAISESREYGYTF. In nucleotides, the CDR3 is TGTGCCATCAGTGAGTCAAGGGAGTATGGCTACACCTTC.